The present T cell receptor beta chain was sequenced within a study of beta chain features in type 1 diabetes (dated by TCRdb to between 2017 and 2018). Some background on the complete study: No differences in mean age, gender distribution, total cell number or subset yield were found between patients and healthy donors. In the study, recently diagnosed type 1 diabetes patients and matched healthy donors were compared on the TCRB repertoires of their sorted circulating CD4+ T cell subsets. A total of approximately 100 million sorted cells were examined across all samples, and the number of cells per subset was strongly correlated with RNA yield. Regulatory and stem cell-like memory subsets were isolated from only 8 patients and about eight healthy donors, whereas naive and central memory subsets came from all 30 or so donors.

All of the isolated RNA was reverse transcribed with the High Capacity cDNA Reverse Transcription Kit, so expressed TCRB transcripts were sequenced. Deep immunoSEQ sequencing was applied to naive, central memory and regulatory T cell samples, giving an average of about 3.4 million total reads per sample. Sorted cells were lysed in RLT buffer, and RNA was extracted using DNase-treated RNeasy Micro or Mini kits according to cell number. Each cell subset was processed separately to prevent cross-contamination, with patient and healthy donor samples processed together. TCRB sequences were amplified from cDNA with the immunoSEQ multiplex PCR, producing 87-bp fragments spanning the CDR3 region. Amplicons were sequenced on the Illumina HiSeq platform. In the authors' own workflow: PCR bias was computationally corrected using synthetic template baselines, reads within Hamming distance 2 were collapsed, and singletons that could not be merged were discarded. Reads were aligned against IMGT to assign V, D and J genes, CDR3 length and insertions or deletions at six rearrangement sites. Clonotype counts were normalized to sorted cell number within each subset before computing true diversity and Gini coefficients with the tcR R package. The overlap coefficient, calculated on TCRB nucleotide sequences, was used to quantify repertoire sharing. Out-of-frame TCRB sequences from naive cells were analyzed to stand in for the pre-selection repertoire. In its TCRdb copy, this immuneACCESS table keeps in-frame sequences only and misses some clones. Where compared with another copy, unresolved V genes explain less than half of these, and the others have no known cause. V and J calls and clone size are those listed in that table; D and trimming were worked out from the DNA. For this sample there are 600,000 to 700,000 clones; over 10% appear just once. Roughly 0.11% of the sample lies in the top ten.

Results and caveats for the whole study, not just this receptor: In all four CD4+ subsets, TCRB CDR3 length was moderately but significantly shorter in type 1 diabetes patients. Shorter templates might be favored by PCR, yet because patient and control samples were amplified and corrected together, any such skew would affect both groups equally. Naive, central memory and regulatory TCRB repertoires appeared to be more similar among patients than among healthy donors. Fewer insertions and more nucleotide deletions at VDJ recombination sites were observed in patients with type 1 diabetes, implying thymic rearrangement abnormalities. Because cDNA was sequenced instead of genomic DNA, highly expressing activated cells could be over-represented, though the groups showed no difference in activation or CD3 levels. HLA sub-analyses involved small numbers of individuals, so any influence of HLA type on TCRB rearrangement remained unresolved.

Comments on this clone: Its antigen has not been determined. Base qualities were left out, and no much larger clone turns up one base away.

From each donor, a single peripheral blood sample of 100 to 150 mL on average was drawn into heparinised tubes. A BD FACSAria II and a panel including CD45RO, CCR7, CD25, CD127, CD95 and CD27 were used to sort naive, central memory, regulatory and stem cell-like memory CD4+ T cells. Purity was above 98% for every sorted population. PBMCs were isolated right away by Lymphoprep density gradient centrifugation and were stained directly, without culture. So that batch effects would be minimized, each experiment stained and sorted samples in pairs, pairing one healthy donor with one patient. Deletion took 2 bases off V and 0 bases off J, with a span of 10 bases between the germline ends. CDR1 and CDR2 were assigned from the germline V gene as SGHTA and FQGTGA. The CDR3 sequence holds 15 residues, the cysteine and phenylalanine included. Of the read, only the CDR3 DNA is kept; its 45 bases are in frame from base 1.

The sequence came from a man aged 25 to 45 with type 1 diabetes. The chain is assembled from TRBV7-3 and TRBJ1-2; the D gene is possibly TRBD1, with 5 bases matching. Material for sequencing was naive CD4+ T cells from blood. The intended sense of this specimen's cell subset or site label: true naive CD4+ T cells. This receptor has the CDR3 CASSLRPGPNYGYTF. The base sequence is TGTGCCAGCAGCTTACGGCCAGGGCCTAACTATGGCTACACCTTC.